The rows below give T cell receptor beta chains drawn from one sample of a study of immune heterogeneity within non-small cell lung tumors. TCRdb ran MiXCR on the multiplex PCR reads and lists one entry per CDR3 protein. This table has 5,500 to 6,000 distinct CDR3 sequences, roughly 18% appearing once. Sequenced sample: lung tumor tissue. The receptors derive from a man aged 40-49 years with non-small cell lung cancer. CDR3s include the opening cysteine and the closing phenylalanine or tryptophan. A D gene is named only where the DNA matches it firmly. The listing skips clone size in some rows; elsewhere it reads once, few, many or a size class.

TRBJ2-5 TRBV4-1 . TRBD2 CASSQGVLAGGPRRETQYF TGCGCCAGCAGCCAAGGGGTTCTAGCGGGAGGGCCAAGGAGAGAGACCCAGTACTTC
TRBJ1-1 TRBV6-1 few TRBD1 CASSWDREAGAFF TGTGCCAGCAGCTGGGACAGGGAGGCAGGCGCTTTCTTT
TRBJ1-1 TRBV18 . TRBD1 CASSPSARGLSEAFF TGTGCCAGCTCACCATCGGCCAGGGGGTTATCTGAAGCTTTCTTT
TRBJ2-3 TRBV7-9 . . CARSLPPAGDTQYF TGTGCCCGCAGCTTACCCCCCGCTGGAGATACGCAGTATTTT
TRBJ1-6 TRBV6-1 medium-sized TRBD1 CASGGQVGSPLHF TGTGCCAGCGGGGGACAGGTTGGTTCACCCCTCCACTTT
TRBJ2-4 TRBV12-3/TRBV12-4 few . CASSYRAGQGQYF TGTGCCAGCAGTTATCGGGCAGGACAAGGGCAGTACTTC
TRBJ1-5 TRBV28 medium-sized . CASSAYGGFSNQPQHF TGTGCCAGCAGTGCGTACGGGGGATTCAGCAATCAGCCCCAGCATTTT
TRBJ2-7 TRBV7-3 few . CASSRRDPAREQYF TGTGCCAGCAGCCGCCGGGACCCCGCCCGGGAGCAGTACTTC
TRBJ1-3 TRBV14 medium-sized TRBD1 CASSLEGTGGFGNTIYF TGTGCCAGCAGCCTTGAGGGGACAGGGGGCTTTGGAAACACCATATATTTT
TRBJ2-1 TRBV19 many . CASSIRDNEQFF TGTGCCAGTAGTATAAGAGACAATGAGCAGTTCTTC
TRBJ2-1 TRBV2 many TRBD2 CASSIAGAYNEQFF TGTGCCAGCAGTATAGCGGGGGCGTACAATGAGCAGTTCTTC
TRBJ1-2 TRBV30 medium-sized TRBD1 CASDRGPYGYTF TGTGCCTCGGACAGGGGACCCTATGGCTACACCTTC
TRBJ2-5 TRBV12-3/TRBV12-4 medium-sized TRBD2 CASSWRGVETQYF TGTGCCAGCAGTTGGCGGGGGGTGGAGACCCAGTACTTC